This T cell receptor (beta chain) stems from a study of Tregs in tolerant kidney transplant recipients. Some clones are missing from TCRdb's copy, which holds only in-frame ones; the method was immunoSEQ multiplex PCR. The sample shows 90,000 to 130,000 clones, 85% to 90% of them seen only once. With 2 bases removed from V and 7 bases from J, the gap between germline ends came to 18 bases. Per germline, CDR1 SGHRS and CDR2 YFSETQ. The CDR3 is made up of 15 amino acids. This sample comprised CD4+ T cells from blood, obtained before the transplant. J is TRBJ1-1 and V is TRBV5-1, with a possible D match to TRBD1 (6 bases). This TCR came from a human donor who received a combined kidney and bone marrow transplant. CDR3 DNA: TGCGCCAGCAGCTTCGCAGGGGCCATCCGGGGTGAAGCTTTCTTT. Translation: CASSFAGAIRGEAFF.